There are many counts of the clone carrying this TCR beta chain. Its specificity is unknown. These data belong to a study of T-cell reconstitution after alpha-beta-depleted transplantation in children. A library of TCRbeta sequences, prepared with unique molecular identifiers, was generated. TCRdb ran MiXCR on the PCR reads and lists one entry per CDR3 protein. The repertoire has approximately 240,000 distinct CDR3 sequences, roughly 11% of them found once; the top ten carry approximately 30%. V was shortened by 3 bases and J by 5 bases, with 16 bases between the two germline ends. The germline CDR1 and CDR2 sequences are SGHDN and FVKESK. The CDR3 is 15 residues long. Overall study findings and caveats: By about two months after transplant, alpha-beta T cells reportedly arose from several hundred graft clones that had expanded. The main origin of T-cell counts and diversity one year after transplant was newly produced T cells. Surviving recipient T cells and thymic progenitors produced the high day-60 TCRbeta diversity seen in some patients.

This TCR was recovered from a child younger than two with acute myeloid leukemia, due to receive a stem cell transplant. The rearrangement uses TRBV14 and TRBJ2-5; D perhaps matches TRBD2 (7 bases). The sample in question was PBMCs, obtained before TCRalphabeta/CD19-depleted stem cell transplant. The CDR3 DNA reads TGTGCCAGCAGCCAGTTAACAGGGAGGGTGGAGACCCAGTACTTC. The encoded protein is CASSQLTGRVETQYF. The full variable domain, rest sourced from reference TRBV14 and TRBJ2-5, is EAGVTQFPSHSVIEKGQTVTLRCDPISGHDNLYWYRRVMGKEIKFLLHFVKESKQDESGMPNNRFLAERTGGTYSTLKVQPAELEDSGVYFCASSQLTGRVETQYFGPGTRLLVL.